These 21 T cell receptor beta chains came from one sample sequenced in a study of T cell repertoires in cytomegalovirus infection. TCRdb itself ran the reads through MiXCR, one entry per CDR3 protein. Of about 310,000 distinct CDR3 sequences listed, 25% are singletons. No antigen has been assigned to these receptors. Sequences were derived from cultured PBMCs, sampled from culture after CMV antigen stimulation. These receptors were taken from a human donor in good health (CMV status not recorded). Some clones in this sample may be carry-over from other donors' samples.

The chain has TRBV19 and TRBJ1-2, with 8 bases aligning to TRBD1. Germline values: CDR1 LNHDA, CDR2 SQIVND (reference sequence). V shed 1 base, J shed 3 bases, and the junction held 1 base outside the gene matches. This CDR3 contains 14 residues. The CDR3 sequence is CASSIGQGHYGYTF. The CDR3 DNA follows: TGTGCCAGTAGTATAGGACAGGGGCACTATGGCTACACCTTC.

The chain carries TRBV3-1 and TRBJ1-6; no definite D call. With 6 bases removed from V and 3 bases from J, the gap between germline ends came to 6 bases. Looked up from germline, CDR1 is LGHDT and CDR2 is YNNKEL (reference sequence). The CDR3 totals 13 residues. The CDR3 region is CASSAFYNSPLHF. The CDR3 DNA sequence: TGTGCCAGCAGTGCATTCTATAATTCACCCCTCCACTTT.

There are a few counts of this clonotype. The CDR3 bases are TGTGCCAGTAGTATCACCGGCGGACTAGCGGGAGCGGACGAGCAGTTCTTC. This codes for CASSITGGLAGADEQFF. The chain has TRBV19 and TRBJ2-1; 13 nucleotides match TRBD2. J was trimmed by 10 bases and V by 3 bases; bases with no gene match: 12. The CDR3 has 17 amino acids. Germline V gene data show CDR1 as LNHDA and CDR2 as SQIVND (reference sequence).

In this sample, this clonotype turned up a few times. J is TRBJ1-6 and V is TRBV27, with TRBD1 as a possible D gene (5 bases). The germline V gene has CDR1 MNHEY and CDR2 SMNVEV (reference sequence). Trimming pared 5 bases from V and 8 bases from J, leaving 13 bases between. The CDR3 totals 14 residues. This CDR3 reads CASSTGLRDSPLHF. The CDR3 DNA reads as TGTGCCAGCAGTACGGGGCTACGGGATTCACCCCTCCACTTT.

This clonotype appeared a few times. J is TRBJ2-5 and V is TRBV6-2 or TRBV6-3; D unclear. Trimming cost V 5 bases and J 2 bases, with 12 bases left between them. This CDR3 contains 14 residues. Per germline, CDR1 MNHEY and CDR2 SVGEGT. CDR3: CASSQDRPQETQYF. The CDR3 DNA reads TGTGCCAGCAGTCAAGACCGTCCACAAGAGACCCAGTACTTC.

This clonotype was observed many times. V usage is TRBV7-2 and J usage is TRBJ1-1, with TRBD1 as a possible D gene (6 bases). Germline V gene data show CDR1 as SGHTA and CDR2 as FQGNSA. The CDR3 length is 14 residues. Trimming shortened V by 0 bases and J by 7 bases, and 12 bases separated the two germline ends. CDR3 nucleotides: TGTGCCAGCAGCTTAGCCGGGGGGCCGCTTGAAGCTTTCTTT. Its translation: CASSLAGGPLEAFF.

This rearrangement joins TRBV27 to TRBJ1-5; the D gene is possibly TRBD1 (5 bases). CDR1 MNHEY and CDR2 SMNVEV come from the germline V gene (reference sequence). Trimming removed 5 bases from V and 2 bases from J, with 19 bases in between. The CDR3 runs 17 residues. The CDR3 DNA reads TGTGCCAGCAGTCCCAGGGCAGGAGGAGAACGCAATCAGCCCCAGCATTTT. Its translation is CASSPRAGGERNQPQHF.

This clonotype occurred many times. V and J are TRBV28 and TRBJ1-2; possibly TRBD1 for D (5 bases). Germline V gene lookup returns CDR1 MDHEN and CDR2 SYDVKM. This CDR3 region has 16 residues. With 4 bases removed from V and 5 bases from J, the gap between germline ends came to 20 bases. The CDR3 sequence: CASSSRWTPDLYGYTF. Written as DNA, the CDR3 is TGTGCCAGCAGTTCCCGGTGGACACCTGATTTGTATGGCTACACCTTC.

The genes are TRBV19 and TRBJ2-7; D uncertain. CDR3 length equals 16 residues. Germline V gene data show CDR1 as LNHDA and CDR2 as SQIVND (reference sequence). Trimming shortened V by 2 bases and J by 0 bases, and 14 bases separated the two germline ends. The CDR3 is CASSIKDGSYSYEQYF. CDR3 sequence (DNA): TGTGCCAGTAGTATAAAGGACGGGTCCTACTCCTACGAGCAGTACTTC.

This chain's CDR3 is CASSMSVDQPQHF. The CDR3, as DNA: TGTGCCAGTAGTATGTCAGTGGACCAGCCCCAGCATTTT. The chain couples TRBV19 to TRBJ1-5, with no clear D. Germline values: CDR1 LNHDA, CDR2 SQIVND (reference sequence). V lost 3 bases and J lost 7, with 10 bases in between. The length of the CDR3 is 13 residues.

The genes are TRBV29-1 and TRBJ2-5; D may match TRBD1 or TRBD2 (5 bases each). The CDR3 is made up of 13 amino acids. V lost 3 bases, J lost 5 bases, and 13 bases lay in between. CDR1 is SQVTM, CDR2 ANQGSEA, per germline. In DNA, the CDR3 is TGCAGCGTTGATCCGGGGCCGGGGGAGACCCAGTACTTC. It is translated as CSVDPGPGETQYF.

This chain uses TRBV7-2 with TRBJ1-4, with D possibly being TRBD1 (6 bases). V lost 0 bases and J lost 7, with 12 bases in between. The germline V gene encodes CDR1 SGHTA and CDR2 FQGNSA. CDR3 length equals 15 residues. As DNA, the CDR3 is TGTGCCAGCAGCTTAGCAACAGGGCTATTTGAAAAACTGTTTTTT. It yields the protein CASSLATGLFEKLFF.

The chain carries TRBV18 and TRBJ1-2, with D hard to call. The germline V gene encodes CDR1 KGHSH and CDR2 LQKENI. The CDR3 loop spans 13 amino acids. V was trimmed by 3 bases and J by 4 bases, leaving 9 bases between them. The CDR3 DNA follows: TGTGCCAGCTCACCTGGGGAGGCCTATGGCTACACCTTC. Translation gives CASSPGEAYGYTF.

The rearrangement links TRBV15 to TRBJ2-2; D unresolved. The CDR3 runs to 14 residues. CDR1 is LNHNV, CDR2 YYDKDF, per germline (reference sequence). Trimming left V 2 bases short and J 7 bases short, with 11 bases between. CDR3 sequence (DNA): TGTGCCACCAGCAGAAATAGACTGCGCGGGGAGCTGTTTTTT. Protein: CATSRNRLRGELFF.

This clonotype came up a few times. The chain couples TRBV6-5 to TRBJ2-3; TRBD2 matches at 8 bases. The CDR3 has 16 residues. The ends lost 3 bases at V and 2 bases at J; junction bases unmatched: 7. CDR1 and CDR2 from the germline V gene are MNHEY and SVGAGI. CDR3: CASSYSREDPTDTQYF. The CDR3 DNA follows: TGTGCCAGCAGTTATTCGCGGGAGGACCCCACAGATACGCAGTATTTT.

This CDR3 is CAISEGRAPYGYTF. CDR3 nucleotide sequence: TGTGCCATCAGTGAGGGCAGGGCTCCGTATGGCTACACCTTC. V and J are TRBV10-3 and TRBJ1-2; TRBD1 might be the D (5 bases). V dropped 2 bases and J dropped 5 bases, with 12 bases sitting between them. This CDR3 spans 14 amino acids. Germline CDR1 and CDR2: ENHRY and SYGVKD.

The chain carries TRBV19 and TRBJ1-6; 9 bases fit TRBD1. The CDR3 has 15 amino acids. The germline CDR1 and CDR2 sequences are LNHDA and SQIVND (reference sequence). Losses at the gene ends were 2 bases for V and 8 bases for J; bases not matched to a gene: 4. DNA of the CDR3: TGTGCCAGTAGTATACGGACAGGGGAGGATTCACCCCTCCACTTT. It yields the protein CASSIRTGEDSPLHF.

This clonotype showed up just a few times. This chain joins TRBV6-1 and TRBJ2-7, with D possibly being TRBD2 (6 bases). Germline lookup yields CDR1 MNHNS and CDR2 SASEGT. The CDR3 totals 16 residues. V lost 5 bases and J lost 4, with 21 bases in between. CDR3 region: CASSLGGGGQAYEQYF. DNA of the CDR3: TGTGCCAGCAGTCTCGGAGGAGGAGGGCAGGCGTACGAGCAGTACTTC.

The chain joins TRBV7-6 to TRBJ2-7, with D perhaps matching TRBD2 (5 bases). Per germline, CDR1 SGHVS and CDR2 FNYEAQ. This CDR3 region has 13 residues. V lost 5 bases to trimming and J lost 7 bases, with 15 bases between them. The CDR3 loop is CASSPSGSGEQYV. The CDR3 DNA sequence: TGTGCCAGCAGCCCGAGCGGTTCGGGAGAGCAGTACGTC.

On this clonotype itself: This could be a read error, since a much larger clone is one nucleotide away. V is TRBV7-2 and J is TRBJ1-2, with D perhaps matching TRBD1 (6 bases). Germline CDR1 SGHTA, CDR2 FQGNSA. CDR3 size: 14 residues. The CDR3 DNA is TGTGCCGGCAGCTCGGAGATCAGGGGCCAGGGCTACACCTTC. It codes for CAGSSEIRGQGYTF.

The rearrangement joins TRBV7-3 to TRBJ2-1; D is unclear. This CDR3 comprises 15 residues. Trimming shortened V by 1 base and J by 3 bases, and 10 bases separated the two germline ends. CDR1 is SGHTA, CDR2 FQGTGA, per germline. DNA for the CDR3: TGTGCCAGCAGCTTAAGTCTAGTCAACTACAATGAGCAGTTCTTC. The encoded protein is CASSLSLVNYNEQFF.